These 9 T cell receptor beta chains were sequenced from one sample in a study of T cells in Graves' hyperthyroidism and ophthalmopathy. TCR beta CDR3 region amplification was performed from RNA transcripts. First-round RT-PCR of the TCR CDR3 relied on the HTBI primer set. From the multiplex PCR reads, TCRdb called clonotypes with MiXCR, one entry per CDR3 protein. The sample contains 250,000 to 300,000 distinct CDR3 sequences, 15% to 20% of which appear only once. The specimen was blood. These TCRs come from a man aged 50 to 60 with Graves' ophthalmopathy.

There are many counts of this clonotype. V is TRBV28 and J is TRBJ1-2; 7 nucleotides agree with TRBD1. Germline V gene sequence: CDR1 MDHEN, CDR2 SYDVKM. Trimming took 1 base from V and 4 from J; bases not matched to a gene: 9. The CDR3 length is 16 residues. The CDR3 loop is CASSLFVPGQRYGYTF. The CDR3 nucleotides read TGTGCCAGCAGTTTATTCGTACCGGGACAGCGCTATGGCTACACCTTC.

This clonotype was recorded many times. The chain employs TRBV5-1 and TRBJ1-6; D is perhaps TRBD1 (6 bases). The V and J ends lost 4 bases and 9 bases respectively, with 17 bases between them. Germline loops: CDR1 SGHRS, CDR2 YFSETQ. CDR3 size: 15 residues. The CDR3 protein is CASSPRGVDRSPLHF. The CDR3 DNA reads as TGCGCCAGCAGCCCTAGGGGGGTCGATCGTTCACCCCTCCACTTT.

This clonotype was detected many times. The chain links TRBV20-1 to TRBJ1-1; TRBD1 is a possible D gene (5 bases). The CDR3 contains 13 residues. Germline CDR1 DFQATT, CDR2 SNEGSKA (reference sequence). With 8 bases removed from V and 0 bases from J, the gap between germline ends came to 13 bases. CDR3 bases: TGCAGTTCGGGGGGTTCCCTGAACACTGAAGCTTTCTTT. It encodes CSSGGSLNTEAFF.

This clonotype was recorded at least ten times. The chain employs TRBV11-1 and TRBJ2-2; 15 positions agree with TRBD2. CDR3 size: 20 residues. In germline, CDR1 is SGHAT, CDR2 FQDESV (reference sequence). Losses at the gene ends were 5 bases for V and 7 bases for J; bases not matched to a gene: 17. The CDR3 nucleotides are TGTGCCAGCAGCCCGGGTCTTGGACTAGCGGGAGGGCCCTCGGGCGGGGAGCTGTTTTTT. The encoded protein is CASSPGLGLAGGPSGGELFF.

Many counts were recorded for this clonotype. The genes are TRBV20-1 and TRBJ2-5; D is tentatively TRBD1 or TRBD2 (6 bases each). CDR3 length: 12 amino acids. Germline loops: CDR1 DFQATT, CDR2 SNEGSKA (reference sequence). Trimming left V 8 bases short and J 13 bases short, with 23 bases between. CDR3: CSPAPLGGTLYF. DNA for the CDR3: TGCAGTCCCGCCCCCCTGGGCGGGACATTGTACTTC.

This clonotype was seen more than once but under ten times. The rearrangement links TRBV12-3 or TRBV12-4 to TRBJ2-2; possible D gene TRBD1, 5 bases. V was pared by 5 bases and J by 8 bases, with 15 bases between. There are 14 residues in the CDR3. The CDR3 DNA reads TGTGCCAGCAGTCCTCAACTACAGGCGGGGGAGCTGTTTTTT. Protein: CASSPQLQAGELFF.

This clonotype has at least ten counts. This sequence joins TRBV4-1 and TRBJ2-1; D not resolved. This CDR3 is built from 13 residues. V was pared by 5 bases and J by 7 bases, with 12 bases between. Germline lookup yields CDR1 MGHRA and CDR2 YSYEKL. CDR3 sequence (DNA): TGCGCCAGCAGCGTGGGAAGGGCGAATGAGCAGTTCTTC. It translates to CASSVGRANEQFF.

This chain uses TRBV5-5 with TRBJ2-5; 14 bases match TRBD2. This CDR3 contains 17 residues. V lost 5 bases and J lost 0; bases outside the gene matches: 6. Germline lookup yields CDR1 SGHKS and CDR2 YYEKEE (reference sequence). The DNA of the CDR3 is TGTGCCAGCAGTAATGGACTAGCGGGAGGCAACCAAGAGACCCAGTACTTC. The encoded protein is CASSNGLAGGNQETQYF.

In its sample, this clonotype was seen many times. The rearrangement uses TRBV28 and TRBJ2-3; 9 bases are a match to TRBD2. CDR1 and CDR2 from the germline V gene are MDHEN and SYDVKM. The CDR3 extends over 15 amino acids. J was trimmed by 5 bases and V by 6 bases; bases with no gene match: 9. The CDR3 protein is CASRGSGRWGDTQYF. For the CDR3, the DNA is TGTGCCAGCAGGGGTAGCGGGAGATGGGGAGATACGCAGTATTTT.